A selection of T cell receptor beta chains follows, all from one sample in a study of T cells in Graves' hyperthyroidism and ophthalmopathy. TCRdb re-called the multiplex PCR reads with MiXCR, one entry per CDR3 protein. The sample lists about 690,000 distinct CDR3 sequences; around 16% were seen once. Specimen: blood. These receptors originate from a man in his fifties with Graves' hyperthyroidism. Both conserved end residues are part of each CDR3. A D gene is named only where the DNA matches it firmly. Clone size is stated in some rows and not others, as once, few, many or a class when expanded.

J gene: TRBJ2-1
CDR3 length: 13
D gene: TRBD1
clone size: NA
V gene: TRBV19
CDR3 DNA: TGTGCCAGTAGTATTGGCCAGGGGGTTGAGCAGTTCTTC
CDR3 protein: CASSIGQGVEQFF

J gene: TRBJ1-6
CDR3 length: 16
D gene: NA
clone size: few
V gene: TRBV14
CDR3 DNA: TGTGCCAGCAGCCAAGATCGTGGCAGGGTGAATTCACCCCTCCACTTT
CDR3 protein: CASSQDRGRVNSPLHF

J gene: TRBJ2-1
CDR3 length: 14
D gene: NA
clone size: NA
V gene: TRBV6-2/TRBV6-3
CDR3 DNA: TGTGCCAGCAGTTACGGCGGGTGGTACAATGAGCAGTTCTTC
CDR3 protein: CASSYGGWYNEQFF

J gene: TRBJ1-4
CDR3 length: 16
D gene: TRBD1
clone size: NA
V gene: TRBV19
CDR3 DNA: TGTGCCAGTAGTAAGGGACAGGGGGCATACGATGAAAAACTGTTTTTT
CDR3 protein: CASSKGQGAYDEKLFF

J gene: TRBJ2-7
CDR3 length: 15
D gene: TRBD2
clone size: NA
V gene: TRBV3-1
CDR3 DNA: TGTGCCAGCAGCCGTCTCCCTGGCGGGAGTTACGAGCAGTACTTC
CDR3 protein: CASSRLPGGSYEQYF

J gene: TRBJ2-7
CDR3 length: 11
D gene: NA
clone size: NA
V gene: TRBV28
CDR3 DNA: TGTGCCAGCACCAGCTGGGGGGAGCAGTACTTC
CDR3 protein: CASTSWGEQYF

J gene: TRBJ1-2
CDR3 length: 13
D gene: NA
clone size: few
V gene: TRBV19
CDR3 DNA: TGTGCCAGTAGTACCCACAGCGGGACTGGCTACACCTTC
CDR3 protein: CASSTHSGTGYTF

J gene: TRBJ1-1
CDR3 length: 13
D gene: TRBD1
clone size: many
V gene: TRBV6-1
CDR3 DNA: TGTGCCAGCACCACAGGGGGGGCCACTGAAGCTTTCTTT
CDR3 protein: CASTTGGATEAFF

J gene: TRBJ2-7
CDR3 length: 13
D gene: NA
clone size: NA
V gene: TRBV29-1
CDR3 DNA: TGCAGCGTTCAGATAAGGGCGGGGTACGAGCAGTACTTC
CDR3 protein: CSVQIRAGYEQYF

J gene: TRBJ1-1
CDR3 length: 17
D gene: TRBD1
clone size: few
V gene: TRBV6-2/TRBV6-3
CDR3 DNA: TGTGCCAGCAGACGGCAATTCTCCCGGGACAGAAACACTGAAGCTTTCTTT
CDR3 protein: CASRRQFSRDRNTEAFF

J gene: TRBJ1-3
CDR3 length: 14
D gene: NA
clone size: few
V gene: TRBV10-2
CDR3 DNA: TGCGCCAGCAGTGATGGGGGAACTGGAAACACCATATATTTT
CDR3 protein: CASSDGGTGNTIYF

J gene: TRBJ1-5
CDR3 length: 12
D gene: TRBD1
clone size: NA
V gene: TRBV12-3/TRBV12-4
CDR3 DNA: TGTGCCAGCAGGGGACAGGGGGCCGGCCAGCATTTT
CDR3 protein: CASRGQGAGQHF

J gene: TRBJ2-7
CDR3 length: 14
D gene: TRBD1
clone size: few
V gene: TRBV10-3
CDR3 DNA: TGTGCCATCAGTGAAGGACAGGGGCGTTACGAGCAGTACTTC
CDR3 protein: CAISEGQGRYEQYF

J gene: TRBJ2-3
CDR3 length: 12
D gene: TRBD2
clone size: few
V gene: TRBV6-1
CDR3 DNA: TGTGCCTCGGGGGGTTACACAGATACGCAGTATTTT
CDR3 protein: CASGGYTDTQYF

J gene: TRBJ2-5
CDR3 length: 13
D gene: NA
clone size: NA
V gene: TRBV19
CDR3 DNA: TGTGTCAGTAGTCCTACCGGGGACGCGAAGATTTACTTC
CDR3 protein: CVSSPTGDAKIYF

J gene: TRBJ2-1
CDR3 length: 18
D gene: TRBD2
clone size: NA
V gene: TRBV9
CDR3 DNA: TGTGCCAGCAGCGTAGCCCCAGGACTAGCGGGAGGAACGGGTGAGCAGTTCTTC
CDR3 protein: CASSVAPGLAGGTGEQFF

J gene: TRBJ2-5
CDR3 length: 15
D gene: TRBD2
clone size: few
V gene: TRBV20-1
CDR3 DNA: TGCAGTGCTCCCGAAGGTAGCGGGAGGAGGGAGACCCAGTACTTC
CDR3 protein: CSAPEGSGRRETQYF

J gene: TRBJ2-2
CDR3 length: 14
D gene: NA
clone size: few
V gene: TRBV28
CDR3 DNA: TGTGCCAGCAGCCGACGCTCAAGGACCGGGGAGCTGTTTTTT
CDR3 protein: CASSRRSRTGELFF

J gene: TRBJ1-1
CDR3 length: 12
D gene: NA
clone size: many
V gene: TRBV11-1
CDR3 DNA: TGTGCCAGCAGCTTAAGTCTCAGGGAAGCTTTCTTT
CDR3 protein: CASSLSLREAFF

J gene: TRBJ2-7
CDR3 length: 14
D gene: NA
clone size: many
V gene: TRBV28
CDR3 DNA: TGTGCCAGCAGTCTCAGCGGATCGAGCTACGAGCAGTACTTC
CDR3 protein: CASSLSGSSYEQYF

J gene: TRBJ1-3
CDR3 length: 15
D gene: TRBD1
clone size: NA
V gene: TRBV5-1
CDR3 DNA: TGCGCCAGCAGCTCGGACAGGACCTCTGGAATCACCATATATTTT
CDR3 protein: CASSSDRTSGITIYF

J gene: TRBJ2-1
CDR3 length: 15
D gene: TRBD1
clone size: NA
V gene: TRBV12-3/TRBV12-4
CDR3 DNA: TGTGCCAGCAGTACCGGGACAGGGGGCCCCAATGAGCAGTTCTTC
CDR3 protein: CASSTGTGGPNEQFF